A single sample gave rise to the 23 T cell receptor beta chains below, sequenced in a study of blood T cell repertoires in COVID-19 (dated by TCRdb to 2018 to 2021). Library preparation employed the immunoSEQ multiplex PCR assay. The clones in this table, taken by TCRdb from immuneACCESS, are in-frame only. Not every clone is retained; where verified, under half of the shortfall comes from an unresolved V gene, and the cause of the rest is unknown. This sample holds some 52,000 clones; 75% to 90% were observed only once. The ten largest clones capture roughly 5.3% of the sample. The sequencing sample was made of peripheral blood. These receptors originate from a man in his sixties with active COVID-19.

The rearrangement uses TRBV6-2 or TRBV6-3 and TRBJ1-5; TRBD1 matches at 10 bases. The CDR3 has 15 residues. After removal of 0 bases from V and 8 bases from J, the junction contained 4 bases not matched to a gene. Germline V lookup: CDR1 MNHEY, CDR2 SVGEGT. The CDR3 region has the DNA TGTGCCAGCAGTTACTCGACAGGGGGCAGAGAGCCCCAGCATTTT. Translation gives CASSYSTGGREPQHF.

The chain is built from TRBV4-3 and TRBJ1-2, with D maybe TRBD1 (5 bases). The germline CDR1 and CDR2 sequences are LGHNA and YSLEER. The V and J ends lost 0 bases and 6 bases respectively, with 20 bases between them. The CDR3 is 17 residues long. CDR3 in DNA: TGCGCCAGCAGCCAAGAATGGTCCCCACAGGATCCAGATGGCTACACCTTC. This translates into CASSQEWSPQDPDGYTF.

This clone was seen a single time. The chain recombines TRBV6-5 with TRBJ2-7; TRBD2 aligns across 12 bases. V lost 0 bases, J lost 2 bases, and 2 bases stayed unmatched. The length of the CDR3 is 16 residues. CDR1 is MNHEY and CDR2 is SVGAGI in the germline V gene. In DNA, the CDR3 is TGTGCCAGCAGTTACTCAACTAGCGGGAGGACCTACGAGCAGTACTTC. Translated: CASSYSTSGRTYEQYF.

The chain joins TRBV7-9 to TRBJ2-1; possibly TRBD2 for D (6 bases). Trimming left V 5 bases short and J 5 bases short, with 19 bases between. The CDR3 covers 16 residues. Germline V gives CDR1 SEHNR, CDR2 FQNEAQ (reference sequence). The CDR3 sequence: CASSPAWGETNNEQFF. CDR3 nucleotides: TGTGCCAGCAGCCCGGCTTGGGGGGAGACGAACAATGAGCAGTTCTTC. Full variable domain (missing parts from reference TRBV7-9 and TRBJ2-1): DTGVSQNPRHKITKRGQNVTFRCDPISEHNRLYWYRQTLGQGPEFLTYFQNEAQLEKSRLLSDRFSAERPKGSFSTLEIQRTEQGDSAMYLCASSPAWGETNNEQFFGPGTRLTVL.

V and J are TRBV5-8 and TRBJ1-4; no firm D call. The V and J ends lost 3 bases and 7 bases respectively, with 7 bases between them. The CDR3 has 12 amino acids. Looked up from germline, CDR1 is SGHTS and CDR2 is YDEGEE. The DNA of the CDR3 is TGTGCCAGCAGCTCACTAGGTGAAAAACTGTTTTTT. Its translation: CASSSLGEKLFF.

This chain connects TRBV2 to TRBJ1-1; a possible D gene is TRBD1 (5 bases). CDR1 and CDR2 (germline): SNHLY, FYNNEI. V was cut by 8 bases and J by 3 bases, with 19 bases left in between. The CDR3 has 15 residues. The CDR3 DNA reads as TGTGCCAGCTTTGAGGAGGGGACCGGTTACACTGAAGCTTTCTTT. Its protein product is CASFEEGTGYTEAFF. The full variable domain, its missing parts supplied by reference TRBV2 and TRBJ1-1, is EPEVTQTPSHQVTQMGQEVILRCVPISNHLYFYWYRQILGQKVEFLVSFYNNEISEKSEIFDDQFSVERPDGSNFTLKIRSTKLEDSAMYFCASFEEGTGYTEAFFGQGTRLTVV.

The chain recombines TRBV7-2 with TRBJ2-3, with D possibly matching TRBD2 (6 bases). V was shortened by 5 bases and J by 2 bases, with 14 bases between the two germline ends. The CDR3 contains 15 residues. From germline, CDR1 is SGHTA and CDR2 FQGNSA. The CDR3 nucleotides are TGTGCCAGCAGCCTGGGGGGACTCTACACAGATACGCAGTATTTT. Amino acids: CASSLGGLYTDTQYF.

The V gene is TRBV19, the J gene TRBJ2-7, with TRBD1 matching 7 bases. Germline V CDR1 and CDR2: LNHDA, SQIVND (reference sequence). V shed 6 bases, J shed 5 bases, and the junction held 7 bases outside the gene matches. The length of the CDR3 is 13 residues. In DNA, the CDR3 is TGTGCCAGTAGCCTCACAGGGGCCCACGAGCAGTACTTC. Its translation: CASSLTGAHEQYF.

The chain combines TRBV6-1 with TRBJ2-3; TRBD2 agrees at 14 bases. Per germline, CDR1 MNHNS and CDR2 SASEGT. V shed 1 base, J shed 6 bases, and the junction held 3 bases outside the gene matches. The CDR3 runs to 16 residues. The CDR3 reads CASSEGGLAGVDTQYF. The CDR3 DNA sequence: TGTGCCAGCAGTGAAGGGGGACTAGCGGGAGTGGATACGCAGTATTTT.

This clone was seen a single time. V and J are TRBV15 and TRBJ2-7; 12 bases are a match to TRBD2. Germline V lookup: CDR1 LNHNV, CDR2 YYDKDF (reference sequence). This CDR3 is 19 amino acids long. V gave up 0 bases and J gave up 3 bases; unmatched junction bases: 12. This CDR3 reads CATSRDSLAGGPINYEQYF. CDR3 in DNA: TGTGCCACCAGCAGAGATTCGCTAGCGGGAGGGCCGATTAACTACGAGCAGTACTTC.

For the CDR3, the DNA is TGTGCCAGCAGCATGAGTCGACTCTGGACAGATACGCAGTATTTT. It is translated as CASSMSRLWTDTQYF. The chain links TRBV7-6 to TRBJ2-3; no clear D. With 5 bases removed from V and 3 bases from J, the gap between germline ends came to 15 bases. The CDR3 loop spans 15 amino acids. Germline CDR1 SGHVS, CDR2 FNYEAQ.

The CDR3 nucleotides are TGTGCCAGCAGCCAAGATTGGGCTTACAATGAGCAGTTCTTC. Residues: CASSQDWAYNEQFF. The chain joins TRBV4-2 to TRBJ2-1, with D unclear. The CDR3 covers 14 residues. Germline CDR1 reads LGHNA; CDR2 reads YNFKEQ. V lost 0 bases and J 4 bases, leaving 7 bases between the germline ends.

A word on this clone: The same CDR3 can be traced to other DNA sequences in this sample. The chain is built from TRBV5-1 and TRBJ2-7, with 11 bases lining up with TRBD2. Germline assignment: CDR1 SGHRS and CDR2 YFSETQ. The CDR3 totals 15 residues. V trimming: 4 bases; J trimming: 2 bases; junction bases outside the gene matches: 5. CDR3 sequence: CASSTGTSGTYEQYF. CDR3 bases: TGCGCCAGCAGCACAGGGACTAGCGGAACCTACGAGCAGTACTTC.

V is TRBV20-1 and J is TRBJ2-1; TRBD2 matches at 8 bases. The CDR3 contains 15 residues. The germline V gene has CDR1 DFQATT and CDR2 SNEGSKA (reference sequence). With V trimmed by 3 bases and J by 0 bases, 4 bases remained unmatched. DNA for the CDR3: TGCAGTGCTAGTGTAGCGGGGCTCTCCTACAATGAGCAGTTCTTC. It is translated as CSASVAGLSYNEQFF.

V and J are TRBV18 and TRBJ2-5, with 8 bases lining up with TRBD2. The germline V gene has CDR1 KGHSH and CDR2 LQKENI. CDR3 length: 15 residues. V lost 3 bases and J lost 3; bases outside the gene matches: 6. The chain's CDR3 is CASSPGTRGEETQYF. CDR3 coding DNA: TGTGCCAGCTCACCCGGGACTAGGGGGGAAGAGACCCAGTACTTC.

The rearrangement links TRBV5-3 to TRBJ2-5; TRBD1 matches at 8 bases. TRBV5-3 is an open reading frame whose function is uncertain. The CDR3 consists of 15 residues. V shed 2 bases and J 1 base; nucleotides not matched to a gene: 4. This CDR3 reads CARSFGQGSQETQYF. The CDR3 DNA reads TGTGCCAGAAGCTTCGGACAGGGATCCCAAGAGACCCAGTACTTC.

CDR3 coding DNA: TGTGCCAGGGGGGGACTAGCGGGAGTAGGGACCGGGGAGCTGTTTTTT. Translating it yields CARGGLAGVGTGELFF. The V call is TRBV30, the J call TRBJ2-2; 14 nucleotides line up with TRBD2. Germline CDR1 reads GTSNPN; CDR2 reads SVGIG (reference sequence). The CDR3 loop spans 16 amino acids. V lost 8 bases, J lost 5 bases, and 10 bases stayed unmatched.

The genes are TRBV7-8 and TRBJ2-3, with D perhaps TRBD2 (5 bases). In germline, CDR1 is SGHVS, CDR2 FQNEAQ. This CDR3 comprises 13 residues. V gave up 2 bases and J gave up 7 bases, with 10 bases separating them. The CDR3 DNA reads TGTGCCAGCAGCTTAACGAGGGATAATACGCAGTATTTT. Amino acid sequence: CASSLTRDNTQYF. Full variable domain (missing parts from reference TRBV7-8 and TRBJ2-3): GAGVSQSPRYKVAKRGQDVALRCDPISGHVSLFWYQQALGQGPEFLTYFQNEAQLDKSGLPSDRFFAERPEGSVSTLKIQRTQQEDSAVYLCASSLTRDNTQYFGPGTRLTVL.

The chain uses TRBV4-2 and TRBJ2-7; 11 bases are shared with TRBD1. The CDR3 is 17 amino acids. Germline values: CDR1 LGHNA, CDR2 YNFKEQ. Trimming took 0 bases from V and 4 from J; bases not matched to a gene: 8. Here the CDR3 DNA reads TGTGCCAGCAGCCAAGATCCGAGCGGACAGGGGGCTTACGAGCAGTACTTC. Its translation: CASSQDPSGQGAYEQYF.

The chain has TRBV2 and TRBJ2-7; D gene unclear. This CDR3 comprises 15 residues. With 6 bases removed from V and 1 base from J, the gap between germline ends came to 16 bases. Germline CDR1 reads SNHLY; CDR2 reads FYNNEI. The CDR3, as DNA: TGTGCCAGCAGCCAGTCCCAGGTGTCTTCCTACGAGCAGTACTTC. This encodes CASSQSQVSSYEQYF.

J is TRBJ2-7 and V is TRBV28; TRBD2 agrees at 11 bases. This CDR3 comprises 14 residues. Germline CDR1 and CDR2: MDHEN and SYDVKM. The junction had 5 bases not matched to a gene; V was cut back by 6 bases and J by 4 bases. Written as DNA, the CDR3 is TGTGCCAGCAGAGCCGGGACTAGCGGTTACGAGCAGTACTTC. Its protein is CASRAGTSGYEQYF. The complete variable domain, with remaining parts taken from reference TRBV28 and TRBJ2-7, reads DVKVTQSSRYLVKRTGEKVFLECVQDMDHENMFWYRQDPGLGLRLIYFSYDVKMKEKGDIPEGYSVSREKKERFSLILESASTNQTSMYLCASRAGTSGYEQYFGPGTRLTVT.

The rearrangement links TRBV5-8 to TRBJ1-5; 7 nucleotides agree with TRBD1. The CDR3 sequence is 15 residues long. The germline CDR1 and CDR2 sequences are SGHTS and YDEGEE. V lost 5 bases and J lost 1; bases outside the gene matches: 6. The chain's CDR3 is CASSDRVGSNQPQHF. The CDR3 DNA sequence: TGTGCCAGCAGTGACAGGGTTGGCAGCAATCAGCCCCAGCATTTT.

The V gene is TRBV19, the J gene TRBJ2-1; D may be TRBD1 (6 bases). CDR3 length: 15 residues. Deletions cut 3 bases from V and 3 bases from J, with 12 bases between. Germline CDR1 is LNHDA and CDR2 is SQIVND (reference sequence). In DNA, the CDR3 is TGTGCCAGTAGTATTCGGCAGGGGATCTACAATGAGCAGTTCTTC. Its translation: CASSIRQGIYNEQFF.